One T cell receptor (beta chain) is described in this entry. The data were produced by immunoSEQ multiplex PCR, yet TCRdb's version contains in-frame clones alone and is incomplete. The data hold 50,000 or so clones, with 85% to 95% observed a single time. The CDR3 spans 17 residues. The V and J ends lost 3 bases and 0 bases respectively, with 16 bases between them. Germline assignment: CDR1 SGHRS and CDR2 YFSETQ. The data derive from a study of blood T cell repertoires in COVID-19. J is TRBJ1-3 and V is TRBV5-1; TRBD1 is a possible D gene (6 bases). The sample taken for sequencing was peripheral blood. The sequence was collected from a woman older than 75 with acute or convalescent COVID-19. CDR3 sequence (DNA): TGCGCCAGCAGCTGGGGCGACAGGTCTCCCTCTGGAAACACCATATATTTT. Encoded protein: CASSWGDRSPSGNTIYF.